What follows are 28 T cell receptor beta chains derived from one specimen sequenced in a study of blood T cell repertoires in COVID-19. Clones were sequenced by immunoSEQ multiplex PCR, and TCRdb holds only the in-frame ones, with some missing. This table holds fewer than 200,000 clones, around nine tenths found once. The material sequenced was peripheral blood. The receptors here all came from a woman aged 70 to 79 with COVID-19, enrolled during active disease.

This chain joins TRBV5-1 and TRBJ1-3, with TRBD1 identical over 8 bases. The CDR3 spans 17 residues. Germline assignment: CDR1 SGHRS and CDR2 YFSETQ. With 4 bases clipped from V and 3 bases from J, the junction kept 12 bases outside the gene matches. The CDR3 DNA is TGCGCCAGCAGCAATACGGACAGGGAATATGGTGGAAACACCATATATTTT. Protein product: CASSNTDREYGGNTIYF.

J is TRBJ2-5 and V is TRBV28; weak D call: TRBD2 (5 bases). Trimming removed 1 base at V and 2 bases at J, with 14 bases between. CDR3 length: 16 residues. Germline V lookup: CDR1 MDHEN, CDR2 SYDVKM. The CDR3 DNA reads as TGTGCCAGCAGTTTATTCCGGGGTGAAGGACAAGAGACCCAGTACTTC. It codes for CASSLFRGEGQETQYF. Complete variable domain (other parts from reference TRBV28 and TRBJ2-5): DVKVTQSSRYLVKRTGEKVFLECVQDMDHENMFWYRQDPGLGLRLIYFSYDVKMKEKGDIPEGYSVSREKKERFSLILESASTNQTSMYLCASSLFRGEGQETQYFGPGTRLLVL.

The chain uses TRBV28 and TRBJ1-6, with D maybe TRBD1 (5 bases). This CDR3 contains 13 residues. Trimming removed 4 bases at V and 7 bases at J, with 8 bases between. Germline V gene data show CDR1 as MDHEN and CDR2 as SYDVKM. This chain's CDR3 is CASSSGKNSPLHF. The CDR3 DNA sequence: TGTGCCAGCAGTTCAGGGAAAAATTCACCCCTCCACTTT.

This clone was recorded once. J is TRBJ1-5 and V is TRBV9, with 7 bases fitting TRBD1. Germline V gene sequence: CDR1 SGDLS, CDR2 YYNGEE. The CDR3 has 14 residues. The junction had 3 bases not matched to a gene; V was cut back by 4 bases and J by 2 bases. This chain's CDR3 is CASSSGTGNQPQHF. The CDR3 coding sequence is TGTGCCAGCAGCTCCGGGACAGGCAATCAGCCCCAGCATTTT.

The chain combines TRBV3-1 (or the pseudogene TRBV3-2) with TRBJ1-6, with D hard to call. Germline assignment: CDR1 LGHDT and CDR2 YNNKEL (reference sequence). V was cut by 4 bases and J by 6 bases, with 13 bases left in between. The CDR3 length is 15 residues. The CDR3 DNA is TGTGCCAGCAGCCTGGGTTTGGGGAGTAATTCACCCCTCCACTTT. It yields the protein CASSLGLGSNSPLHF.

The chain links TRBV6-5 to TRBJ1-1; D remains unclear. V lost 0 bases and J 5 bases, leaving 7 bases between the germline ends. Germline assignment: CDR1 MNHEY and CDR2 SVGAGI. CDR3 length: 13 amino acids. CDR3 sequence: CASSYSRVTEAFF. CDR3 DNA sequence: TGTGCCAGCAGTTACTCGCGGGTAACTGAAGCTTTCTTT.

The rearrangement joins TRBV7-2 to TRBJ1-2; TRBD1 is a possible D gene (6 bases). Trimming cost V 2 bases and J 4 bases, with 8 bases left between them. CDR3 size: 13 residues. Germline-derived CDR1 and CDR2 are SGHTA and FQGNSA. CDR3 region: CASSLPRGYGYTF. CDR3 bases: TGTGCCAGCAGCTTACCCAGGGGCTATGGCTACACCTTC. The full variable domain, completed using reference TRBV7-2 and TRBJ1-2, is GAGVSQSPSNKVTEKGKDVELRCDPISGHTALYWYRQSLGQGLEFLIYFQGNSAPDKSGLPSDRFSAERTGGSVSTLTIQRTQQEDSAVYLCASSLPRGYGYTFGSGTRLTVV.

J is TRBJ1-2 and V is TRBV24-1; maybe TRBD1 (5 bases). The germline V and J ends were trimmed by 4 bases and 8 bases, with 16 bases remaining between them. Germline loops: CDR1 KGHDR, CDR2 SFDVKD. CDR3 length: 14 residues. CDR3 DNA sequence: TGTGCCACCAGTGACCGCCTAGGGGCGAGGGGCTACACCTTC. Translating it yields CATSDRLGARGYTF.

The rearrangement links TRBV24-1 to TRBJ2-1; D perhaps matches TRBD1 (6 bases). Germline values: CDR1 KGHDR, CDR2 SFDVKD. Trimming pared 5 bases from V and 4 bases from J, leaving 14 bases between. The CDR3 consists of 15 residues. The CDR3 DNA sequence: TGTGCCACCAGTGCTATGACAGGAGCTTACAATGAGCAGTTCTTC. It specifies CATSAMTGAYNEQFF.

CDR3 DNA: TGTGCCAGCAGTGAACGGAGCGTCGGAAATTACAATGAGCAGTTCTTC. This translates into CASSERSVGNYNEQFF. This chain joins TRBV6-1 and TRBJ2-1; no reliable D call. CDR3 length: 16 residues. In germline, CDR1 is MNHNS, CDR2 SASEGT. V lost 2 bases and J 4 bases, leaving 15 bases between the germline ends.

This CDR3 is CATVGDRVYNEQFF. The DNA of the CDR3 is TGTGCCACCGTAGGGGACAGGGTCTACAATGAGCAGTTCTTC. This chain links TRBV15 with TRBJ2-1; TRBD1 matches at 9 bases. Per germline, CDR1 LNHNV and CDR2 YYDKDF (reference sequence). Trimming took 8 bases from V and 3 from J; bases not matched to a gene: 5. CDR3 length: 14 residues.

CDR3 amino acids: CASSETRDALWSEKLFF. The CDR3 DNA follows: TGTGCCAGCAGTGAAACCCGGGATGCCCTTTGGAGTGAAAAACTGTTTTTT. V is TRBV25-1 and J is TRBJ1-4; no clear D gene. Germline V CDR1 and CDR2: MGHDK, SYGVNS. There are 17 residues in the CDR3. The V gene lost 2 bases and the J gene lost 7 bases, with 20 bases spanning the gap.

The rearrangement joins TRBV24-1 to TRBJ2-7; D call uncertain. CDR1 is KGHDR and CDR2 is SFDVKD in the germline V gene. V was pared by 2 bases and J by 0 bases, with 10 bases between. This CDR3 has 15 residues. CDR3 DNA: TGTGCCACCAGTGATTCGGAAGGAGACTCCTACGAGCAGTACTTC. Amino acids: CATSDSEGDSYEQYF.

The CDR3 protein is CASSYSRQGAGEKLFF. CDR3 bases: TGTGCCAGCAGTTACTCGCGGCAGGGGGCGGGTGAAAAACTGTTTTTT. The V call is TRBV6-6, the J call TRBJ1-4, with TRBD1 matching 8 bases. Unmatched junction bases numbered 7, after V lost 0 bases and J lost 7 bases. The CDR3 is made up of 16 amino acids. CDR1 is MNHNY, CDR2 SVGAGI, per germline (reference sequence).

This clone was seen a handful of times. The rearrangement uses TRBV28 and TRBJ2-7; 7 positions match TRBD1. There are 15 residues in the CDR3. Germline CDR1 reads MDHEN; CDR2 reads SYDVKM. The junction had 9 bases not matched to a gene; V was cut back by 6 bases and J by 1 base. The CDR3 DNA reads TGTGCCAGCAGAGAAGAGACAGGGCGGTCCTACGAGCAGTACTTC. Protein product: CASREETGRSYEQYF.

The rearrangement joins TRBV3-1 (or the pseudogene TRBV3-2) to TRBJ2-1; no reliable D call. In germline, CDR1 is LGHDT, CDR2 YNNKEL (reference sequence). V was clipped by 0 bases and J by 5 bases, with 8 bases between them. The CDR3 contains 14 residues. CDR3 DNA: TGTGCCAGCAGCCAAGAGGGCTCGAACAATGAGCAGTTCTTC. Its translation is CASSQEGSNNEQFF.

V is TRBV7-9 and J is TRBJ2-3; tentative D call: TRBD2 (6 bases). Trimming took 4 bases from V and 15 from J, leaving 17 bases between them. Germline V CDR1 and CDR2: SEHNR, FQNEAQ (reference sequence). The CDR3 consists of 12 residues. The CDR3 loop is CASSSREFRIYF. The CDR3 nucleotides read TGTGCCAGCAGCTCCCGGGAGTTCAGGATCTATTTT.

The rearrangement joins TRBV6-5 to TRBJ2-5, with TRBD2 matching 13 bases. After removal of 7 bases from V and 3 bases from J, the junction contained 5 bases not matched to a gene. This CDR3 is 15 amino acids long. The V gene's germline CDR1 is MNHEY and CDR2 SVGAGI. The CDR3 loop reads CASTVGLAGKETQYF. CDR3 DNA: TGTGCCAGCACCGTGGGACTAGCGGGGAAAGAGACCCAGTACTTC.

The V and J genes are TRBV28 and TRBJ1-1; D not certain. The CDR3 extends over 14 amino acids. V lost 7 bases and J 4 bases, leaving 16 bases between the germline ends. In germline, CDR1 is MDHEN, CDR2 SYDVKM. Here the CDR3 reads CASTPFRVFTEAFF. In DNA form, the CDR3 reads TGTGCCAGCACTCCCTTTCGGGTTTTCACTGAAGCTTTCTTT.

This chain uses TRBV12-3 or TRBV12-4 with TRBJ1-2, with D hard to call. V gave up 5 bases and J gave up 2 bases, with 9 bases separating them. The length of the CDR3 is 13 residues. The CDR3 sequence: CASSDTDNYGYTF. The CDR3 nucleotides are TGTGCCAGCAGTGATACAGACAACTATGGCTACACCTTC.

The chain combines TRBV6-5 with TRBJ1-1; tentatively, D is TRBD1 (5 bases). The CDR3 consists of 15 residues. The germline gives CDR1 MNHEY, CDR2 SVGAGI. Trimming shortened V by 8 bases and J by 3 bases, and 19 bases separated the two germline ends. CDR3 coding DNA: TGTGCCAGCTCCCGAGGGGTAGGGGAGGACACTGAAGCTTTCTTT. Residues: CASSRGVGEDTEAFF.

The rearrangement links TRBV2 to TRBJ2-2; a possible D gene is TRBD2 (6 bases). This CDR3 has 14 residues. Between the trimmed V and J ends, which lost 6 bases and 5 bases, there was a span of 13 bases. Germline V gene lookup returns CDR1 SNHLY and CDR2 FYNNEI. The chain's CDR3 is CASRRLVGTGELFF. In nucleotides, the CDR3 is TGTGCCAGCAGACGACTAGTCGGAACCGGGGAGCTGTTTTTT.

Remarks on this clone: In the same sample, other DNA sequences code for this CDR3. The genes are TRBV9 and TRBJ1-5; no reliable D call. The length of the CDR3 is 15 residues. V was cut by 0 bases and J by 0 bases, with 7 bases left in between. CDR1 is SGDLS and CDR2 is YYNGEE in the germline V gene. The CDR3 protein is CASSVASDSNQPQHF. In DNA form, the CDR3 reads TGTGCCAGCAGCGTAGCCAGTGATAGCAATCAGCCCCAGCATTTT.

V gene TRBV7-8 combines with J gene TRBJ2-6; 9 bases map to TRBD1. The CDR3 loop spans 21 amino acids. The junction had 13 bases not matched to a gene; V was cut back by 1 base and J by 0 bases. The V gene's germline CDR1 is SGHVS and CDR2 FQNEAQ. The CDR3 spells CASSLVFGRDRDSSGANVLTF. As DNA, the CDR3 is TGTGCCAGCAGCTTAGTTTTCGGTCGGGACAGGGATAGCTCTGGGGCCAACGTCCTGACTTTC.

This sequence joins TRBV28 and TRBJ2-2; 9 bases match TRBD2. The J segment lost 6 bases and the V segment lost 8 bases, leaving 10 bases of the junction unmatched. This CDR3 is 15 amino acids long. Germline CDR1 reads MDHEN; CDR2 reads SYDVKM. CDR3: CASRGAGGLAGELFF. The CDR3, as DNA: TGTGCCAGCCGGGGAGCGGGAGGACTTGCCGGGGAGCTGTTTTTT.

V is TRBV30 and J is TRBJ2-3, with TRBD2 identical over 8 bases. CDR3 length: 15 residues. V was clipped by 2 bases and J by 6 bases; unmatched bases: 10. Looked up from germline, CDR1 is GTSNPN and CDR2 is SVGIG (reference sequence). CDR3 sequence: CAWSPGGPRADTQYF. The CDR3 DNA sequence: TGTGCCTGGAGTCCGGGAGGGCCCCGTGCGGATACGCAGTATTTT.

The chain carries TRBV6-2 or TRBV6-3 and TRBJ2-7; weak D call: TRBD2 (6 bases). V gave up 5 bases and J gave up 0 bases, with 14 bases separating them. CDR3 length: 15 amino acids. Germline values: CDR1 MNHEY, CDR2 SVGEGT. CDR3 in amino acids: CASSIVAVHSYEQYF. As DNA, the CDR3 is TGTGCCAGCAGTATTGTAGCGGTACACTCCTACGAGCAGTACTTC.

This clone turned up a few times. The chain carries TRBV28 and TRBJ1-5, with TRBD1 matching over 7 bases. CDR1 is MDHEN and CDR2 is SYDVKM in the germline V gene. The V and J ends lost 3 bases and 0 bases, in that order; junction bases with no gene match: 5. The CDR3 is made up of 16 amino acids. The CDR3 region is CASSFNRGYSNQPQHF. CDR3 nucleotide sequence: TGTGCCAGCAGTTTTAACAGGGGATATAGCAATCAGCCCCAGCATTTT. The full variable domain, completed using reference TRBV28 and TRBJ1-5, is DVKVTQSSRYLVKRTGEKVFLECVQDMDHENMFWYRQDPGLGLRLIYFSYDVKMKEKGDIPEGYSVSREKKERFSLILESASTNQTSMYLCASSFNRGYSNQPQHFGDGTRLSIL.